This T cell receptor beta chain originates from a study of blood T cell repertoires in COVID-19. Study background: The study drew acute and convalescent COVID-19 samples from the United States, Italy and Spain. PBMCs, B-cell-depleted T cells, or T cells were the source of the cDNA or gDNA that made up the material.

The authors' processing: Nucleated cell number was recorded as an estimate derived from reference gene primer amplification. Measured with immunoSEQ multiplex PCR; TCRdb has only the in-frame clones, and not every one. V, J and clone size derive from that table, while D and trimming were established from the DNA sequence. The sample records about 190,000 clones, 80% to 90% being singletons. Trimming pared 5 bases from V and 0 bases from J, leaving 17 bases between. CDR3 size: 16 residues. Per the germline V gene, CDR1 is SGHRS and CDR2 is YFSETQ. The receptor was isolated from a man aged 25-45 years with active or convalescent COVID-19. The rearrangement uses TRBV5-1 and TRBJ1-1, with TRBD1 as a possible D gene (6 bases). Sequencing was carried out using peripheral blood. The CDR3 loop is CASRLATGDMNTEAFF. In DNA form, the CDR3 reads TGCGCCAGCAGGCTGGCGACAGGCGATATGAACACTGAAGCTTTCTTT.